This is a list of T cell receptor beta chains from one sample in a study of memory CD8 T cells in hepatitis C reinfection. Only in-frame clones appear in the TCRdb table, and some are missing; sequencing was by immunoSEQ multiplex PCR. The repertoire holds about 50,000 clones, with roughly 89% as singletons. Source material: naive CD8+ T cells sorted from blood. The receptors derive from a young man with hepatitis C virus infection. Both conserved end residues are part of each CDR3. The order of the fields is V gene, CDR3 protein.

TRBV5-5	CASSLGGSNNSPLHF
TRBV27	CASRRDRGQPQHF
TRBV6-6	CASSYSTENNSPLHF
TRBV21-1	CASSSDSTGIGYEAFF
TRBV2	CASKGASGIAKNIQYF
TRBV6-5	CASSTGLPQHF
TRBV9	CASTEGAYNEQFF
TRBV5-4	CASSSWDKNTGELFF
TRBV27	CASSLSRGLSYGYTF
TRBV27	CASSSRTGTILDQQFF
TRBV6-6	CASSYSGSPRGETQYF
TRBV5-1	CASSSSRSSTDTQYF
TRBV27	CASSRLAGSDTQYF
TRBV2	CASRGGSPTDTQYF
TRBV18	CASSPPGQGRGYTF
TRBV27	CASSWAVAYEQYF
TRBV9	CASSPQAGGNSNQPQHF
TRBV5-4	CASSSPGRVSGANVLTF
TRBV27	CASSLSSTGLGYTF
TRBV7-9	CASSLTPGQAAYEQYF
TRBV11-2	CASIGGRGLNTEAFF
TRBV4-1	CASSHEQGPIQPQHF
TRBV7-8	CASSLGAGEKTQYF
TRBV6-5	CASSYGGGGNRDTQYF
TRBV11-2	CASRGDTQYF
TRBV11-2	CASSPVNPKGQGYEQYF
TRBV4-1	CASSNHREGYTF
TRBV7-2	CASSLVASGRPGGTDTQYF
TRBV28	CASNQGAYEKLFF
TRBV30	CAWTTGINTGELFF
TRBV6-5	CATSVSSTGELFF
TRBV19	CASSTGGGLRSYEQYF
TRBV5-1	CASSTWTGGVDTQYF
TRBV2	CASSEARGGMEQPQHF
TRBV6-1	CASRDRRNSPLHF
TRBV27	CASSTYRGTYEQYF
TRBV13	CASSLGRLAGGPSFF
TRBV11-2	CASSLGASGNTIYF
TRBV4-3	CASSQDLPHTGGSNYGYTF
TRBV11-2	CASSSIPPGQYDGYTF